A single T cell receptor beta chain is shown here with its context. As it was prepared, the TCRbeta library received unique molecular identifiers. In TCRdb, the PCR reads were re-called with MiXCR into one record per CDR3 protein. The table shows 600,000 to 700,000 distinct CDR3 sequences, with over 15% occurring only once. The data were taken from a study of T-cell reconstitution after alpha-beta-depleted transplantation in children. CDR1 and CDR2 from the germline V gene are SGHTA and FQGNSA. The CDR3 runs 13 residues. V shed 5 bases, J shed 5 bases, and the junction held 3 bases outside the gene matches.

The chain recombines TRBV7-2 with TRBJ1-5, with 7 bases fitting TRBD1. The sequencing here drew on PBMCs from the stem cell graft donor, taken from the stem cell graft. The TCR comes from a human donor who donated a stem cell graft to a child with acute myeloid leukemia. CDR3 protein: CASSPTGYQPQHF. DNA for the CDR3: TGTGCCAGCAGCCCGACAGGGTATCAGCCCCAGCATTTT.